This T cell receptor beta chain was identified during a study of T cells in localized non-small cell lung cancer. Overall study findings and caveats: Researchers found a median around 58 of the top 100 tumor clones in adjacent lung. Higher T cell density in the blood was associated with longer overall survival, whereas higher adjacent-lung clonality associated with shorter survival.

Method: immunoSEQ multiplex PCR; TCRdb's copy keeps in-frame clones and lacks some. The sample lists roughly 1,400 clones; around 28% were seen once. This clone has a handful of counts. Its antigen is not identified. Free of atypia, the adjacent lung was collected at least 2 cm away from the tumor margin. Looked up from germline, CDR1 is SGHNT and CDR2 is YENEEA. V shed 7 bases and J shed 4 bases, with 13 bases lying between them. The CDR3 contains 14 residues. The V and J genes are TRBV11-3 and TRBJ2-2, with D maybe TRBD1 (5 bases). The input for sequencing was normal lung tissue next to the tumor, taken before any cancer treatment. The receptor was isolated from a man between 40 and 69 years old with stage III squamous cell lung carcinoma. The CDR3 protein is CASIPFQGTGELFF. Written as DNA, the CDR3 is TGTGCCAGCATCCCGTTCCAGGGCACCGGGGAGCTGTTTTTT.